Presented here are 10 T cell receptor beta chains from one specimen sequenced in a study of T cells expressing NK-cell markers. Using the 5' RACE reads, TCRdb records one entry per CDR3 protein without DNA. Here the sample table reports around 280,000 distinct CDR3 sequences. The material sequenced was blood T cells: a sorted CD56 or NKG2C T cell subset, CD4+ or CD8+ T cells, or bulk PBMC T cells (not recorded which). All receptors come from a man aged 18 to 35 in good health.

V is TRBV7-2 and J is TRBJ1-1; TCRdb gives TRBD1 as the D gene, but with no DNA this cannot be confirmed. This CDR3 has 15 amino acids. Germline V lookup: CDR1 SGHTA, CDR2 FQGNSA. CDR3 residues: CASSEQGGMNTEAFF. The full variable domain, rest sourced from reference TRBV7-2 and TRBJ1-1, is GAGVSQSPSNKVTEKGKDVELRCDPISGHTALYWYRQSLGQGLEFLIYFQGNSAPDKSGLPSDRFSAERTGGSVSTLTIQRTQQEDSAVYLCASSEQGGMNTEAFFGQGTRLTVV.

J is TRBJ1-1 and V is TRBV6-5; TCRdb lists TRBD1, though no DNA is available to test this call. CDR3 size: 16 residues. Germline V gene sequence: CDR1 MNHEY, CDR2 SVGAGI. The CDR3 sequence is CASSYTTGTGNTEAFF.

The CDR3 here is CASSATGGWGNTEAFF. The rearrangement joins TRBV9 to TRBJ1-1; TCRdb's D call, TRBD1, is unchecked because there is no DNA. The CDR3 extends over 16 amino acids. Germline V gene lookup returns CDR1 SGDLS and CDR2 YYNGEE.

This rearrangement joins TRBV28 to TRBJ2-7. The CDR3 contains 15 residues. The germline CDR1 and CDR2 sequences are MDHEN and SYDVKM. CDR3 region: CASSLFGGSSYEQYF.

This chain connects TRBV7-6 to TRBJ2-1; with no DNA, the TCRdb D assignment of TRBD2 cannot be verified. The germline CDR1 and CDR2 sequences are SGHVS and FNYEAQ. The CDR3 has 16 amino acids. The CDR3 here is CASTGPDGSSYNEQFF.

The CDR3 reads CASSLPGQLNSPLHF. This chain connects TRBV25-1 to TRBJ1-6; TCRdb outputs TRBD1, but without DNA this stays unchecked. This CDR3 comprises 15 residues. CDR1 and CDR2 (germline): MGHDK, SYGVNS. Complete variable domain (other parts from reference TRBV25-1 and TRBJ1-6): EADIYQTPRYLVIGTGKKITLECSQTMGHDKMYWYQQDPGMELHLIHYSYGVNSTEKGDLSSESTVSRIRTEHFPLTLESARPSHTSQYLCASSLPGQLNSPLHFGNGTRLTVT.

The chain carries TRBV20-1 and TRBJ2-5; the TCRdb D gene call, TRBD2, has no DNA to confirm it. The CDR3 length is 13 residues. Germline V gene lookup returns CDR1 DFQATT and CDR2 SNEGSKA (reference sequence). The CDR3 sequence is CSARAGLAQTQYF.

The chain combines TRBV12-3 or TRBV12-4 with TRBJ2-5; no DNA is available, so the TRBD1 call from TCRdb remains unchecked. This CDR3 has 14 amino acids. CDR3 loop: CASSFSSEGGTQYF.

This chain links TRBV20-1 with TRBJ1-1. CDR1 and CDR2 from the germline V gene are DFQATT and SNEGSKA (reference sequence). The CDR3 sequence is 11 residues long. The CDR3 loop reads CSARSPSEAFF.

The J gene is TRBJ1-1, the V gene TRBV7-9; TCRdb lists TRBD1, though no DNA is available to test this call. CDR1 and CDR2 from the germline V gene are SEHNR and FQNEAQ (reference sequence). This CDR3 spans 15 amino acids. CDR3 in amino acids: CASSFSRTGNTEAFF.